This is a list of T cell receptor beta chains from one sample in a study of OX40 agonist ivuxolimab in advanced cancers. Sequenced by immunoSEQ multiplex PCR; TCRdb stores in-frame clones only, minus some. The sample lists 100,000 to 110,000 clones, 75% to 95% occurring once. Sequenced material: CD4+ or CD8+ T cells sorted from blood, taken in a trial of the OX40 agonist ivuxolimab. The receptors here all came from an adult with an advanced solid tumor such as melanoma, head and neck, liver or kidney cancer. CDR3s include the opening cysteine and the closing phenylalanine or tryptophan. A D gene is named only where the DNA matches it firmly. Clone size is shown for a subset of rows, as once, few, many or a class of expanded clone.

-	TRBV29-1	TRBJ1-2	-	CSVSFGTSLAYGYTF	TGCAGCGTTAGTTTCGGGACTTCTCTGGCCTATGGCTACACCTTC
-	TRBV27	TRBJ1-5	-	CASSLSALGSNQPQHF	TGTGCCAGCAGTTTATCGGCTTTGGGTAGCAATCAGCCCCAGCATTTT
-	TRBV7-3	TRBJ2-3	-	CASSLTGSDTQYF	TGTGCCAGCAGCTTAACGGGAAGTGATACGCAGTATTTT
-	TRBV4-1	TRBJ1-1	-	CASSQGGNSGEAFF	TGCGCCAGCAGCCAAGGAGGGAATTCTGGAGAAGCTTTCTTT
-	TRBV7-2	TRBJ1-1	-	CASSLAGGQNTEAFF	TGTGCCAGCAGCTTAGCGGGGGGACAGAACACTGAAGCTTTCTTT
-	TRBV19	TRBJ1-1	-	CASSSTRNTEAFF	TGTGCCAGTAGTAGCACCCGGAACACTGAAGCTTTCTTT
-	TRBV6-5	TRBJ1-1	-	CASTYLGGTEAFF	TGTGCCAGCACATACCTGGGGGGCACTGAAGCTTTCTTT
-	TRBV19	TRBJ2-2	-	CASNSKNTGELFF	TGTGCCAGTAATTCTAAGAACACCGGGGAGCTGTTTTTT
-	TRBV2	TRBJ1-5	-	CASSEQRIQPQHF	TGTGCCAGCAGTGAACAAAGGATTCAGCCCCAGCATTTT
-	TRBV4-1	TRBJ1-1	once	CASSQDRGGARFSF	TGCGCCAGCAGCCAAGATAGAGGGGGGGCGAGATTCTCATTT
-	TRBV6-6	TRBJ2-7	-	CASSYSVVGEQYF	TGTGCCAGCAGTTACTCTGTGGTTGGCGAGCAGTACTTC
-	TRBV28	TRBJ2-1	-	CASSRLGRNEQFF	TGTGCCAGCAGTAGATTGGGGAGGAATGAGCAGTTCTTC
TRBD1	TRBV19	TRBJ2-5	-	CASSSTGGGGETQYF	TGTGCCAGTAGCTCAACAGGGGGCGGAGGAGAGACCCAGTACTTC
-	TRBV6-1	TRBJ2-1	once	CASSEQGLNLYNEQFF	TGTGCCAGCAGTGAACAGGGTTTGAACCTTTACAATGAGCAGTTCTTC
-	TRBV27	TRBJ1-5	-	CASSFEGRVNQPQHF	TGTGCCAGCAGTTTTGAGGGTAGAGTCAATCAGCCCCAGCATTTT
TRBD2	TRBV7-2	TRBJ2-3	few	CASSQAGVTDTQYF	TGTGCCAGCAGCCAAGCGGGGGTCACAGATACGCAGTATTTT
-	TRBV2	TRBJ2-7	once	CASSPRPLAYEQYF	TGTGCCAGCAGCCCGAGGCCCCTGGCCTACGAGCAGTACTTC
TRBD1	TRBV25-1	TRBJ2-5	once	CASSGGPTGTETQYF	TGTGCCAGCAGTGGGGGACCGACAGGGACGGAGACCCAGTACTTC
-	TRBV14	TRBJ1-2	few	CASSHREYGYTF	TGTGCCAGCAGCCACAGGGAATATGGCTACACCTTC
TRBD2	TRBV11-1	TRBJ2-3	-	CASSLGSGNTDTQYF	TGTGCCAGCAGCTTAGGTAGCGGGAACACAGATACGCAGTATTTT